The clone carrying this T cell receptor beta chain was seen a handful of times. This sample was included in a study of shared clonotypes between healthy human individuals. Method: immunoSEQ multiplex PCR; TCRdb's copy keeps in-frame clones and lacks some. The repertoire holds roughly 86,000 clones, approximately 70% seen once, with roughly 49% in the top ten. The length of the CDR3 is 14 residues. Germline V lookup: CDR1 PRHDT, CDR2 FYEKMQ (reference sequence). Trimming took 5 bases from V and 7 from J; bases not matched to a gene: 5. Input material: memory CD8+ T cells sorted from blood. Subset described: CD45RO+ cells pooled with CCR7-negative TemRA cells. The TCR comes from a man aged 30-40 years in good health. This chain uses TRBV13 with TRBJ2-1; 10 nucleotides line up with TRBD1. As DNA, the CDR3 is TGTGCCAGCAGCCTCCGGACAGGGGGGAATGAGCAGTTCTTC. Residues: CASSLRTGGNEQFF.